These T cell receptor beta chains were read from a single sample in a study of OX40 agonist ivuxolimab in advanced cancers. Profiled with immunoSEQ multiplex PCR; TCRdb holds only in-frame clones, not every one. This sample has more than 45,000 clones, with roughly 84% found just once. The material sequenced was CD4+ or CD8+ T cells sorted from blood, taken in a trial of the OX40 agonist ivuxolimab. These TCRs come from an adult with an advanced solid tumor such as melanoma, head and neck, liver or kidney cancer. Each CDR3 is given with its conserved first and last residue. A D gene is named only where the DNA matches it firmly. For some rows the clone size is stated as once, few or many, or as a class when expanded; others skip it.

V,size,J,D,CDR3,DNA
TRBV4-1,-,TRBJ2-1,TRBD2,CASRSLGGKTYNEQFF,TGCGCCAGCAGGTCCCTGGGGGGGAAAACCTACAATGAGCAGTTCTTC
TRBV6-5,-,TRBJ1-2,-,CASSQGQNYGYTF,TGTGCCAGCAGCCAGGGACAAAACTATGGCTACACCTTC
TRBV9,-,TRBJ2-7,TRBD1,CASSGQGDEQYF,TGTGCCAGCAGCGGACAGGGAGACGAGCAGTACTTC
TRBV18,few,TRBJ1-2,-,CASSSREPTAQPNYGYTF,TGTGCCAGCTCATCCCGGGAACCTACTGCGCAACCTAACTATGGCTACACCTTC
TRBV9,-,TRBJ2-5,-,CASGDETQYF,TGTGCCAGCGGAGATGAGACCCAGTACTTC
TRBV7-9,once,TRBJ2-7,TRBD1,CASSPTIQGATGSYEQYF,TGTGCCAGCAGCCCGACGATACAGGGGGCGACGGGCTCCTACGAGCAGTACTTC
TRBV2,-,TRBJ1-5,-,CASSAGFLRQPQHF,TGTGCCAGCAGTGCAGGGTTTTTACGTCAGCCCCAGCATTTT
TRBV5-4,once,TRBJ2-3,-,CASSLGGRGADTQYF,TGTGCCAGCAGCTTGGGTGGCAGGGGGGCAGATACGCAGTATTTT
TRBV27,-,TRBJ2-7,-,CASSFQDRREQYF,TGTGCCAGCAGTTTCCAGGACAGACGCGAGCAGTACTTC
TRBV28,-,TRBJ2-1,TRBD2,CASSFERDSRNEQFF,TGTGCCAGCAGTTTCGAGCGGGATTCGCGCAATGAGCAGTTCTTC
TRBV7-7,-,TRBJ2-5,TRBD1,CASSRDSQETQYF,TGTGCTAGCAGCAGGGACAGCCAAGAGACCCAGTACTTC
TRBV19,-,TRBJ1-1,TRBD1,CASSDRVDTEAFF,TGTGCCAGTAGCGACAGGGTGGACACTGAAGCTTTCTTT
TRBV30,-,TRBJ1-4,-,CAWSGQLNEKLFF,TGTGCCTGGAGTGGACAGCTCAATGAAAAACTGTTTTTT
TRBV11-3,-,TRBJ1-1,-,CASSLEENTEAFF,TGTGCCAGCAGCTTAGAAGAGAACACTGAAGCTTTCTTT
TRBV4-1,-,TRBJ2-4,-,CASSRQGAKNIQYF,TGCGCCAGCAGCCGTCAGGGGGCCAAAAACATTCAGTACTTC
TRBV28,-,TRBJ1-4,-,CVSSPPRGSGSEKLFF,TGTGTCAGCAGTCCCCCTAGGGGGTCAGGGAGCGAAAAACTGTTTTTT
TRBV28,once,TRBJ1-6,TRBD1,CASSWGQGHSYNSPLHF,TGTGCCAGCAGTTGGGGACAGGGGCACTCCTATAATTCACCCCTCCACTTT
TRBV7-3,-,TRBJ2-2,-,CASSFFGGELFF,TGTGCCAGCAGCTTTTTCGGCGGGGAGCTGTTTTTT
TRBV9,-,TRBJ2-1,-,CASSARGAPMNEQFF,TGTGCCAGCAGCGCGAGGGGGGCCCCTATGAATGAGCAGTTCTTC
TRBV2,-,TRBJ1-6,-,CASSGGGRANSPLHF,TGTGCCAGCAGTGGCGGTGGCAGGGCTAATTCACCCCTCCACTTT
TRBV7-6,-,TRBJ2-2,TRBD1,CASSLVQTGRNTGELFF,TGTGCCAGCAGCTTAGTCCAGACAGGGAGAAACACCGGGGAGCTGTTTTTT
TRBV29-1,-,TRBJ2-5,TRBD1,CSAPARQGAQETQYF,TGCAGCGCCCCCGCCCGGCAGGGGGCCCAAGAGACCCAGTACTTC
TRBV5-1,-,TRBJ2-5,TRBD2,CASSLGGLRPRETQYF,TGCGCCAGCAGCTTGGGGGGACTACGACCGAGAGAGACCCAGTACTTC
TRBV2,-,TRBJ1-5,TRBD1,CASSLYGTGDQPQHF,TGTGCCAGCAGCCTGTACGGGACAGGGGATCAGCCCCAGCATTTT
TRBV5-4,-,TRBJ2-7,TRBD1,CASSDQPRGRPYEQYF,TGTGCCAGCAGCGACCAACCCAGGGGGCGACCCTACGAGCAGTACTTC
TRBV13,-,TRBJ2-6,-,CASSLASSGANVLTF,TGTGCCAGCAGCTTAGCCAGTTCTGGGGCCAACGTCCTGACTTTC
TRBV5-6,-,TRBJ1-5,-,CASSLGGPKQPQHF,TGTGCCAGCAGCTTGGGAGGGCCGAAGCAGCCCCAGCATTTT
TRBV28,-,TRBJ1-5,-,CASAWWGRDQPQHF,TGTGCCAGCGCCTGGTGGGGGCGCGATCAGCCCCAGCATTTT
TRBV7-2,-,TRBJ2-7,TRBD2,CATGTSNSYEQYF,TGTGCCACGGGGACTAGTAACTCCTACGAGCAGTACTTC
TRBV28,-,TRBJ1-3,TRBD1,CASSGTELHSSGNTIYF,TGTGCCAGCAGTGGGACAGAGCTACACTCCTCTGGAAACACCATATATTTT
TRBV6-5,-,TRBJ1-2,-,CASTPSLVRDYGYTF,TGTGCCAGCACCCCGAGTTTAGTGCGGGACTATGGCTACACCTTC
TRBV5-1,-,TRBJ2-1,TRBD2,CASSPGTSSRDEQFF,TGCGCCAGCAGCCCCGGGACTAGCAGTCGGGATGAGCAGTTCTTC
TRBV5-1,-,TRBJ2-5,-,CASSLDNTGLETQYF,TGCGCCAGCAGCTTGGATAATACAGGGCTAGAGACCCAGTACTTC
TRBV9,-,TRBJ2-3,TRBD2,CASSAGGYSDTQYF,TGTGCCAGTTCAGCGGGGGGGTATTCAGATACGCAGTATTTT
TRBV6-1,-,TRBJ1-1,-,CASVGTLNTEAFF,TGTGCCAGCGTTGGGACATTGAACACTGAAGCTTTCTTT
TRBV28,-,TRBJ2-1,TRBD1,CASSFPGQSNNEQFF,TGTGCCAGCAGTTTCCCGGGACAGTCAAACAATGAGCAGTTCTTC
TRBV7-6,few,TRBJ2-2,-,CASSQDRSIANTGELFF,TGTGCCAGCAGCCAGGATAGGTCCATCGCGAACACCGGGGAGCTGTTTTTT
TRBV30,-,TRBJ2-6,-,CAWSELRGSGANVLTF,TGTGCCTGGAGTGAGCTCAGGGGCTCTGGGGCCAACGTCCTGACTTTC
TRBV13,once,TRBJ2-1,TRBD1,CASSSGTGGNDEQFF,TGTGCCAGCAGCTCCGGGACAGGGGGCAATGATGAGCAGTTCTTC
TRBV6-5,-,TRBJ2-1,-,CASSYSRAPYNEQFF,TGTGCCAGCAGTTACTCCCGGGCTCCCTACAATGAGCAGTTCTTC
TRBV28,-,TRBJ1-5,TRBD1,CASREGQGGNQPQHF,TGTGCCAGCAGGGAGGGACAGGGGGGCAATCAGCCCCAGCATTTT